This entry describes one TCR beta chain. The target antigen is unknown. TCRdb's copy holds only in-frame clones and misses some; the assay was immunoSEQ multiplex PCR. The sample contains 100,000 to 150,000 clones, approximately 89% of which appear only once. CDR1 and CDR2 from the germline V gene are KGHSH and LQKENI. This CDR3 has 15 amino acids. Trimming removed 5 bases from V and 2 bases from J; junction bases left unmatched: 8. The sample comes from a study of T cell responses to AZD1222 COVID-19 vaccine. The study's findings and limits: After two AZD1222 doses, spike-specific TCR breadth and depth rose versus day 0.

The chain employs TRBV18 and TRBJ1-1; 7 bases are a match to TRBD1. The clonotype was recovered from an adult in good health. This specimen consisted of peripheral blood, obtained on day 0 of AZD1222 vaccination. CDR3 protein: CASSTGVPFNTEAFF. The DNA for the CDR3 is TGTGCCAGCTCAACAGGGGTCCCTTTCAACACTGAAGCTTTCTTT.